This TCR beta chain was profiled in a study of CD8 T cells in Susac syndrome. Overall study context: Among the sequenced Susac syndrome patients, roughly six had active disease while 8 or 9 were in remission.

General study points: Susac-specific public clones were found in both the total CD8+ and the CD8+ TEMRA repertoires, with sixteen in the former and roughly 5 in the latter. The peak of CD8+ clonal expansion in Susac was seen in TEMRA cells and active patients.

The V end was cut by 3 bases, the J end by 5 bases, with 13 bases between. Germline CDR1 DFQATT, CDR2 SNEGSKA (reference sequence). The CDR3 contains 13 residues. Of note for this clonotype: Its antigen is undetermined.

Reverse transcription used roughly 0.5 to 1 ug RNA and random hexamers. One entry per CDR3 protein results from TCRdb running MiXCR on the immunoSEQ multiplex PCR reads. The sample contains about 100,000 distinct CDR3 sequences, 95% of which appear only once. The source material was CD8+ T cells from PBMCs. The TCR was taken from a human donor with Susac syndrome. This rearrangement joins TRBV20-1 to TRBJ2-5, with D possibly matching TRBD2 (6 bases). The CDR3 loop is CSAREAGQETQYF. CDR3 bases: TGCAGTGCTAGGGAGGCGGGGCAGGAGACCCAGTACTTC.